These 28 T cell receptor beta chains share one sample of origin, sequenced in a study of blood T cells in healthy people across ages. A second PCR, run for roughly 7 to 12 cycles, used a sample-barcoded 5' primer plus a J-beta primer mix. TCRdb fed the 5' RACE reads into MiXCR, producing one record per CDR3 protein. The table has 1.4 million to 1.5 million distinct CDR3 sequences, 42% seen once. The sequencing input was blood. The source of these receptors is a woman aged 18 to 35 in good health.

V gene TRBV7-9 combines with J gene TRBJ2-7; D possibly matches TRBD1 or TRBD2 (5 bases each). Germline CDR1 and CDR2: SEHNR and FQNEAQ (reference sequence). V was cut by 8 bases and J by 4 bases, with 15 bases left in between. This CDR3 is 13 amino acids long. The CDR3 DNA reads TGTGCCAGCGTCAGGGCTAGCAGTTACGAGCAGTACTTC. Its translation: CASVRASSYEQYF.

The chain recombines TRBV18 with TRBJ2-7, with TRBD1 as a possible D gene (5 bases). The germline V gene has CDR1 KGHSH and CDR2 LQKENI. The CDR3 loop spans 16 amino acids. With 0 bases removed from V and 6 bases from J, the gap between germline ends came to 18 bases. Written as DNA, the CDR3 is TGTGCCAGCTCACCACCGGCGGAAGGGGCCCCGCGCGAGCAGTACTTC. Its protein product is CASSPPAEGAPREQYF. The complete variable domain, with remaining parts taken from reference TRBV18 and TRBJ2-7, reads NAGVMQNPRHLVRRRGQEARLRCSPMKGHSHVYWYRQLPEEGLKFMVYLQKENIIDESGMPKERFSAEFPKEGPSILRIQQVVRGDSAAYFCASSPPAEGAPREQYFGPGTRLTVT.

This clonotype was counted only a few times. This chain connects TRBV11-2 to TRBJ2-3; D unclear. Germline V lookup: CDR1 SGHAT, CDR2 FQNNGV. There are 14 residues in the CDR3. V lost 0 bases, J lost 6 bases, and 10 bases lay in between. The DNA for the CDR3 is TGTGCCAGCAGCTTAGATTCTGCCGCGGATACGCAGTATTTT. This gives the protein CASSLDSAADTQYF.

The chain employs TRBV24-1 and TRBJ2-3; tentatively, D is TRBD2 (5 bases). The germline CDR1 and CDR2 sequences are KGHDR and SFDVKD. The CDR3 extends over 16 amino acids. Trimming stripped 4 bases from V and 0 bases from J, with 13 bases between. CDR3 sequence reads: CATSEPAEASTDTQYF. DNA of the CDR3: TGTGCCACCAGTGAACCCGCGGAGGCAAGCACAGATACGCAGTATTTT.

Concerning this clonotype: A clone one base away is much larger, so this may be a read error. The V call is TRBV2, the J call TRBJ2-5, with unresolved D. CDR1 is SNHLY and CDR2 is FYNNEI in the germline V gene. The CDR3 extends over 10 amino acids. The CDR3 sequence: CDSSDQIQYF. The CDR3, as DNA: TGTGACAGCAGTGACCAGATCCAGTACTTC.

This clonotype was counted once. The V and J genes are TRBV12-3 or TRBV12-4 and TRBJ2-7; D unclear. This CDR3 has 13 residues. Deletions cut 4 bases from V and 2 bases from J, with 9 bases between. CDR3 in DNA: TGTGCCAGCAGTTCCAGGAGCCCCTACGAGCAGTACTTC. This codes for CASSSRSPYEQYF.

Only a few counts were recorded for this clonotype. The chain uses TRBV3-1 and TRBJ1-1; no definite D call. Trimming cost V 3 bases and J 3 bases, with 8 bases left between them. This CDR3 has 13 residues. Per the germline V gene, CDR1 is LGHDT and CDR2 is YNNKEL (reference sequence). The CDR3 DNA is TGTGCCAGCAGCCATGGTGTGGACACTGAAGCTTTCTTT. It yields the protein CASSHGVDTEAFF.

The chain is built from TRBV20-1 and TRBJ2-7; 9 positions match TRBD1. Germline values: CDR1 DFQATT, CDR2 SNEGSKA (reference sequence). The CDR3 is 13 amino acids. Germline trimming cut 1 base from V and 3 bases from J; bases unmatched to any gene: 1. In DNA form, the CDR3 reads TGCAGTGCTAGAGGACAGGGGGTCTACGAGCAGTACTTC. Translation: CSARGQGVYEQYF.

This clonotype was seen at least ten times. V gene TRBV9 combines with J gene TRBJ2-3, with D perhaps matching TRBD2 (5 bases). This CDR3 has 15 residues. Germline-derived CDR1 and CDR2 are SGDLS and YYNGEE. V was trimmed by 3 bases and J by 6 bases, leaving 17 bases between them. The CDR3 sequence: CASSAQATSGDTQYF. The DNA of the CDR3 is TGTGCCAGCAGCGCCCAGGCCACTAGTGGGGATACGCAGTATTTT. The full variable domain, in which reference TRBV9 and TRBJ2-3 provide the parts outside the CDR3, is DSGVTQTPKHLITATGQRVTLRCSPRSGDLSVYWYQQSLDQGLQFLIQYYNGEERAKGNILERFSAQQFPDLHSELNLSSLELGDSALYFCASSAQATSGDTQYFGPGTRLTVL.

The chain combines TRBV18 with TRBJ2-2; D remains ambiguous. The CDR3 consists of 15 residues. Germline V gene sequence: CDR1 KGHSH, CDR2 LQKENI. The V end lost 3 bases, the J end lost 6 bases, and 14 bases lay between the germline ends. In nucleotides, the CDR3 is TGTGCCAGCTCACCGTTCGGAGACGGCGCCGGGGAGCTGTTTTTT. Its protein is CASSPFGDGAGELFF.

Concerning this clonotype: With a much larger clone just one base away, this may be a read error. The CDR3 region has the DNA TGTGTCATCAGTTCCCTCGAGGCCTATAATTCACCCCTCCACTTT. Its protein is CVISSLEAYNSPLHF. This rearrangement joins TRBV10-3 to TRBJ1-6; D unresolved. The CDR3 consists of 15 residues. Germline lookup yields CDR1 ENHRY and CDR2 SYGVKD.

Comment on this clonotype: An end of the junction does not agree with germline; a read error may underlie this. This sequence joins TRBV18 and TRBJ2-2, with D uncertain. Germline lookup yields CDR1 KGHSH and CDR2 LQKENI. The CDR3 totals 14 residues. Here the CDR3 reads CASSPVLNAGELFF. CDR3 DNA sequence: TGTGCCAGCTCACCTGTCCTGAACGCCGGGGAGCTGTTTTTT.

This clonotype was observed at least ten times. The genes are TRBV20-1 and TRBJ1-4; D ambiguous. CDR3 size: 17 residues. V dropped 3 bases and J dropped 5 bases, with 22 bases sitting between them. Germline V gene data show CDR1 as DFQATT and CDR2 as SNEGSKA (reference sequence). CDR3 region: CSARRMSLDLRNEKLFF. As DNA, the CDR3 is TGCAGTGCTAGGAGGATGTCTCTGGACCTAAGGAATGAAAAACTGTTTTTT.

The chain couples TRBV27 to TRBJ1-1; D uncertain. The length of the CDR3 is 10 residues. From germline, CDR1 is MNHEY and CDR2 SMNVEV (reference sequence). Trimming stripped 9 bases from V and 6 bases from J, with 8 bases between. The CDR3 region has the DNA TGTGCCAGGAGAGCCCCTGAAGCTTTCTTT. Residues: CARRAPEAFF.

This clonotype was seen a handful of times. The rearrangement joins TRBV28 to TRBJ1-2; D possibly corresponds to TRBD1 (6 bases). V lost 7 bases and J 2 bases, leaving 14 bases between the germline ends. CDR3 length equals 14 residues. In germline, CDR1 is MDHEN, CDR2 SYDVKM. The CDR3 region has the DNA TGTGCCAGCAACTTGGGGGGGCAGAACTATGGCTACACCTTC. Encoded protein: CASNLGGQNYGYTF.

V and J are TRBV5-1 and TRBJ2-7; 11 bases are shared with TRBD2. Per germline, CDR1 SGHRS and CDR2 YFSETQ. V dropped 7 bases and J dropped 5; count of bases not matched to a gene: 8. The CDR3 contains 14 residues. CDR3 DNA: TGCGCCAGCCAAACCGGGACTAGCGGCCACGAGCAGTACTTC. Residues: CASQTGTSGHEQYF.

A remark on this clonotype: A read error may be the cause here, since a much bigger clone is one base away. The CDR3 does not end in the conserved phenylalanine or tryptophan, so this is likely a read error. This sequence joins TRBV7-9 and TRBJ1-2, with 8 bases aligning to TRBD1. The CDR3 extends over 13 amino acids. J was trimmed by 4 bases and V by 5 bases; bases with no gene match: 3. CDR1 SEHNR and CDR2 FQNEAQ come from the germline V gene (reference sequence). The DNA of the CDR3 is TGTGCCAGCAGCCCGGGACAGGCCTATGGCTACACCCTC. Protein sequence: CASSPGQAYGYTL.

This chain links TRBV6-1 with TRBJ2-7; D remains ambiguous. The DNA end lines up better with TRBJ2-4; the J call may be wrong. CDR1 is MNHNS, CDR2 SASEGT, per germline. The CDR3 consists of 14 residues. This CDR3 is CARPAFAQKDIQYF. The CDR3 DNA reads TGTGCCAGACCTGCTTTCGCCCAGAAGGACATTCAGTACTTC.

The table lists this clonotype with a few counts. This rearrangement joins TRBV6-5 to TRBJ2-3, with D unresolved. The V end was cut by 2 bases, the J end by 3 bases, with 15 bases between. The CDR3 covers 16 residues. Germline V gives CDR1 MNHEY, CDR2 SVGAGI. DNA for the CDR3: TGTGCCAGCAGTTACGGCCCGAGTCTTGGGACAGATACGCAGTATTTT. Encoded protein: CASSYGPSLGTDTQYF.

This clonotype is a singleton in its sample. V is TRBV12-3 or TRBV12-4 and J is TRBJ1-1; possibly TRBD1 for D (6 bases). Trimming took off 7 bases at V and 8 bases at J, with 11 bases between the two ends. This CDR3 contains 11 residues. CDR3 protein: CASTTGWEAFF. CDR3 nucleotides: TGTGCCAGCACTACAGGGTGGGAAGCTTTCTTT.

The CDR3 DNA follows: TGTGCCAGCAGCGCCCAACAGGGGAACACTGAAGCTTTCTTT. It yields the protein CASSAQQGNTEAFF. The chain combines TRBV5-6 with TRBJ1-1; D may be TRBD1 (6 bases). Trimming removed 4 bases at V and 1 base at J, with 11 bases between. From germline, CDR1 is SGHDT and CDR2 YYEEEE. This CDR3 region has 14 residues.

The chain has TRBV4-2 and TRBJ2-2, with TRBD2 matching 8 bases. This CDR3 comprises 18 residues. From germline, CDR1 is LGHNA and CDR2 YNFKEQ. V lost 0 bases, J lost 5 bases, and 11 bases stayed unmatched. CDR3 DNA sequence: TGTGCCAGCAGCCAAGATTGGACGTCGGGGGGGGGGACCGGGGAGCTGTTTTTT. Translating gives CASSQDWTSGGGTGELFF.

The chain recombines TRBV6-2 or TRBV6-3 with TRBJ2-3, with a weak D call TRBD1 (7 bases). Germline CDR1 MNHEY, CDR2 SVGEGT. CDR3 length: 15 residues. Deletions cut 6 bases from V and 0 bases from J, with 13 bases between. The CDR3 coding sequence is TGTGCCAGCAGAGGGGGCGGGACTAGCACAGATACGCAGTATTTT. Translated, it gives CASRGGGTSTDTQYF.

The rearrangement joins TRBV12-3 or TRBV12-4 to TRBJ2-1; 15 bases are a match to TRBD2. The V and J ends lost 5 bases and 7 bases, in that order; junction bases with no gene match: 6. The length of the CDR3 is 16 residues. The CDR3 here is CASSPGLAGGKNEQFF. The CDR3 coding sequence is TGTGCCAGCAGTCCCGGACTAGCGGGAGGGAAAAATGAGCAGTTCTTC.

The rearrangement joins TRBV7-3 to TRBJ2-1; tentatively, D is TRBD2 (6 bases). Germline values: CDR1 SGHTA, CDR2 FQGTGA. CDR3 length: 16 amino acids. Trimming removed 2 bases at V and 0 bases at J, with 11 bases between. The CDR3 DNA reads TGTGCCAGCAGCTTATGGGCCGGGAGCTCCTACAATGAGCAGTTCTTC. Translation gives CASSLWAGSSYNEQFF.

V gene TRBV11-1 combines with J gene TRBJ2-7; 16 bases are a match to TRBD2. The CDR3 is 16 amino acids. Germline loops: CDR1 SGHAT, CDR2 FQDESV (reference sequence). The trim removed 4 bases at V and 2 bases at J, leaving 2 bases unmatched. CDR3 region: CASSWGTSGGAYEQYF. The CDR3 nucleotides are TGTGCCAGCAGCTGGGGGACTAGCGGGGGGGCCTACGAGCAGTACTTC.

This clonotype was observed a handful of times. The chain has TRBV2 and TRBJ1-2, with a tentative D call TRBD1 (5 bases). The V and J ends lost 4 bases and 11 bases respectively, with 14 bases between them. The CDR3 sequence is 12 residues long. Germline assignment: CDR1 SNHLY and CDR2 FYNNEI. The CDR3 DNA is TGTGCCAGCAGTGCAGGGAGGTTATCGTACACCTTC. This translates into CASSAGRLSYTF.

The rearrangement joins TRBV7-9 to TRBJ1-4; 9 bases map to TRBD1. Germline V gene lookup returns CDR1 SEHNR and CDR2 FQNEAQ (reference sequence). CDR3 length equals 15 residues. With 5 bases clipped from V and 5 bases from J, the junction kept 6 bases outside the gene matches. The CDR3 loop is CASSQTGTGNEKLFF. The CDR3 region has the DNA TGTGCCAGCAGCCAAACCGGGACAGGGAATGAAAAACTGTTTTTT.